This T cell receptor beta chain emerged from a study of immune heterogeneity within non-small cell lung tumors. As for the study in general: The tumor set comprised a handful of squamous cell carcinomas and approximately ten non-squamous carcinomas (plus 1 not otherwise specified).

Study results and limitations: Individual patients had largely distinct high-frequency T-cell receptor beta clonotypes. Both recurring identical dominant CDR3 beta clonotypes and site-unique high-frequency clones were observed across tumor sites within a patient.

This clonotype was recorded a few times. The antigen is undetermined. Germline lookup yields CDR1 WSHSY and CDR2 SAAADI. Germline trimming cut 4 bases from V and 0 bases from J; bases unmatched to any gene: 8. This CDR3 has 16 amino acids. Samples each supplied 450 to 700 ng of bulk tumor genomic DNA as template. Doctors removed several biopsies from each primary tumor during surgery, keeping them far apart. Patients underwent curative surgery for non-small cell lung cancer (untreated and newly diagnosed). Patients newly diagnosed with non-small cell lung cancer and having curative-intent surgery served as donors. The TCR beta CDR3 region underwent multiplex PCR amplification with 32 V and 13 J primers. TCRdb itself ran the multiplex PCR reads through MiXCR, one entry per CDR3 protein. The data hold 9,500 to 12,000 distinct CDR3 sequences, with 15% to 25% observed a single time.

The J gene is TRBJ1-2, the V gene TRBV10-2, with 7 positions matching TRBD1. The source material was lung tumor tissue. The TCR sequence derives from a man aged 60 to 69 with non-small cell lung cancer. CDR3 residues: CASSGPTGNPNYGYTF. CDR3 in DNA: TGCGCCAGCAGTGGCCCGACAGGGAATCCTAACTATGGCTACACCTTC.